This TCR beta chain was captured by sequencing in a study of T-cell reconstitution after alpha-beta-depleted transplantation in children. Study-level points and caveats: Surviving recipient T cells and thymic progenitors accounted for the high day-60 TCRbeta diversity observed in some patients. Alpha-beta T cells about two months after transplant reportedly derived from several hundred expanded graft clones.

About this clonotype: Its antigen is currently unknown.

Germline lookup yields CDR1 ENHRY and CDR2 SYGVKD. V gave up 0 bases and J gave up 6 bases, with 14 bases separating them. CDR3 length equals 15 residues. Unique molecular identifiers were incorporated into the prepared TCRbeta library. TCRdb re-called the PCR reads with MiXCR, one entry per CDR3 protein. The repertoire holds about 830,000 distinct CDR3 sequences, with under 20% as singletons. The sequences come from PBMCs, mostly from graft donor cells, collected 360 days after TCRalphabeta/CD19-depleted stem cell transplant. This sequence originates from a male patient under 18 who had a stem cell transplant for acute lymphoblastic leukemia, so the T cells may come from the graft donor. The rearrangement uses TRBV10-3 and TRBJ1-2; the D gene is possibly TRBD1 (6 bases). CDR3 region: CAISESKGVGNGYTF. The CDR3 nucleotides are TGTGCCATCAGTGAGTCCAAGGGGGTTGGGAATGGCTACACCTTC.